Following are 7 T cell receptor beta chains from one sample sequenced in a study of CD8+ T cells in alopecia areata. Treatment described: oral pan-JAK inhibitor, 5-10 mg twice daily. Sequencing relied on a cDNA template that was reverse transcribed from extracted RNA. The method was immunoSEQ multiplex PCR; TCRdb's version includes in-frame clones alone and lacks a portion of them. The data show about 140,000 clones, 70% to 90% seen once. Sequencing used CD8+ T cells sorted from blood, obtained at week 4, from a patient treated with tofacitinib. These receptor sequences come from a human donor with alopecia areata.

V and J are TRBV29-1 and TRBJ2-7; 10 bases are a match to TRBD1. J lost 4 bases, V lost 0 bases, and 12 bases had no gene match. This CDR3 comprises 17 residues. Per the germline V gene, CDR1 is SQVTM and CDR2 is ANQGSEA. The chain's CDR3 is CSVEDLVATGGKYEQYF. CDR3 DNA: TGCAGCGTTGAAGATCTCGTCGCGACAGGGGGCAAGTACGAGCAGTACTTC.

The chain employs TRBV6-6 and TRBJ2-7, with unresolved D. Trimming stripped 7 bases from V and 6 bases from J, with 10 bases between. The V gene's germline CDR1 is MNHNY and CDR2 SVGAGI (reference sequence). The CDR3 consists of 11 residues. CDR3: CASIYGGEQYF. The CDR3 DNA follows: TGTGCCAGCATCTACGGCGGCGAGCAGTACTTC.

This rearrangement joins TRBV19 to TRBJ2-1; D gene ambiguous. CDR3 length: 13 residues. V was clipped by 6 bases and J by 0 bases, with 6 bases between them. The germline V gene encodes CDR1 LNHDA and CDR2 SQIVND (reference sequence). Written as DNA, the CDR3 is TGTGCCAGTAGCGAGAGCTCCTACAATGAGCAGTTCTTC. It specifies CASSESSYNEQFF.

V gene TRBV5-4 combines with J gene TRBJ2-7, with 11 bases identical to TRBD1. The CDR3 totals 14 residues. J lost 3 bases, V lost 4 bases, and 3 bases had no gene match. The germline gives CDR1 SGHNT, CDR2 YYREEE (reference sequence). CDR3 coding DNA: TGTGCCAGCAGCGGACAGGGGGCCGACTACGAGCAGTACTTC. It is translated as CASSGQGADYEQYF.

The CDR3 is CASSAKPTGEGTEAFF. DNA of the CDR3: TGCGCCAGCAGTGCAAAACCCACAGGGGAAGGCACTGAAGCTTTCTTT. The genes are TRBV10-2 and TRBJ1-1; 7 bases match TRBD1. The CDR3 extends over 16 amino acids. Germline V gene lookup returns CDR1 WSHSY and CDR2 SAAADI. With V trimmed by 4 bases and J by 4 bases, 12 bases remained unmatched.

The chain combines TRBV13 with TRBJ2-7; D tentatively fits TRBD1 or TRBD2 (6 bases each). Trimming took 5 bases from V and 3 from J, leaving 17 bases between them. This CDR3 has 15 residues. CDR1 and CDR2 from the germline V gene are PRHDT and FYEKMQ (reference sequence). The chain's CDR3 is CASSEWGAMNYEQYF. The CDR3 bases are TGTGCCAGCAGCGAATGGGGGGCGATGAACTACGAGCAGTACTTC.

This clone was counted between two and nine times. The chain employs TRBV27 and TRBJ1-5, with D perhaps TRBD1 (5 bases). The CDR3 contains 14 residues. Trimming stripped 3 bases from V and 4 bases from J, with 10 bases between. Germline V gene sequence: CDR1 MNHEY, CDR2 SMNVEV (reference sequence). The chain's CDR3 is CASSFGRGNQPQHF. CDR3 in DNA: TGTGCCAGCAGTTTCGGGAGGGGAAATCAGCCCCAGCATTTT.